The rows below give T cell receptor beta chains drawn from one sample of a study of sequential checkpoint blockade in melanoma. Repertoires were generated with immunoSEQ multiplex PCR, while TCRdb's copy carries only in-frame clones and drops some. The sample yields 9,500 to 15,000 clones, 20% to 30% seen once. Specimen: tumor tissue (inferred from file names), collected from a patient given nivolumab and ipilimumab in sequence. These receptors were collected from a human donor with melanoma. The CDR3 runs from the conserved cysteine through the conserved F or W. The order of the fields is D gene, J gene, CDR3 length, V gene, clone size, CDR3 DNA, CDR3 protein. A D gene is named only where the DNA matches it firmly. Size is stated for part of the rows, as once, few or many counts, or as a class when the clone is expanded.

D: TRBD1
J: TRBJ1-3
length: 15
V: TRBV6-8
size: -
DNA: TGTGCCAGCAGCTCGAACCAGGGGGCTGGAAACACCATATATTTT
CDR3: CASSSNQGAGNTIYF

D: -
J: TRBJ1-2
length: 17
V: TRBV15
size: -
DNA: TGTGCCACCAGCAGAGTCCCATTTCCGGGGCCAAACTATGGCTACACCTTC
CDR3: CATSRVPFPGPNYGYTF

D: TRBD1
J: TRBJ1-1
length: 13
V: TRBV28
size: -
DNA: TGTGCCAGCAGTCTCAGGACAGGGGGCAAAGCTTTCTTT
CDR3: CASSLRTGGKAFF

D: TRBD1
J: TRBJ2-1
length: 15
V: TRBV6-8
size: -
DNA: TGTGCCAGCAGTTTTGTGTGGACAGGGGACGGTGAGCAGTTCTTC
CDR3: CASSFVWTGDGEQFF

D: -
J: TRBJ1-2
length: 17
V: TRBV28
size: -
DNA: TGTGCCAGCAGATCTTCCATTCGGGGGGTTCGGAACTATGGCTACACCTTC
CDR3: CASRSSIRGVRNYGYTF

D: -
J: TRBJ2-2
length: 15
V: TRBV7-5
size: few
DNA: TGTGCCAGCAGCTTAAAACAGGGGAACACCGGGGAGCTGTTTTTT
CDR3: CASSLKQGNTGELFF

D: -
J: TRBJ1-1
length: 13
V: TRBV18
size: few
DNA: TGTGCCAGCCTCCCGCTGGGTAACACTGAAGCTTTCTTT
CDR3: CASLPLGNTEAFF

D: -
J: TRBJ2-2
length: 13
V: TRBV23-1
size: few
DNA: TGCGCCAGCAGCCAAAAAGGCACCGGGGAGCTGTTTTTT
CDR3: CASSQKGTGELFF

D: -
J: TRBJ1-2
length: 16
V: TRBV14
size: -
DNA: TGTGCCAGCAGCCAAGATGGAGGGGCTTACAACTATGGCTACACCTTC
CDR3: CASSQDGGAYNYGYTF

D: -
J: TRBJ2-3
length: 14
V: TRBV9
size: -
DNA: TGTGCCAGCAGCTCCCGACAGAGCACAGATACGCAGTATTTT
CDR3: CASSSRQSTDTQYF

D: -
J: TRBJ1-2
length: 15
V: TRBV18
size: -
DNA: TGTGCCAGCTCACCACTCCCGGGACGGATTTATGGCTACACCTTC
CDR3: CASSPLPGRIYGYTF

D: TRBD1
J: TRBJ1-2
length: 16
V: TRBV11-3
size: -
DNA: TGTGCCAGCAGCTTCATTGGACAGGGCACAAACTATGGCTACACCTTC
CDR3: CASSFIGQGTNYGYTF